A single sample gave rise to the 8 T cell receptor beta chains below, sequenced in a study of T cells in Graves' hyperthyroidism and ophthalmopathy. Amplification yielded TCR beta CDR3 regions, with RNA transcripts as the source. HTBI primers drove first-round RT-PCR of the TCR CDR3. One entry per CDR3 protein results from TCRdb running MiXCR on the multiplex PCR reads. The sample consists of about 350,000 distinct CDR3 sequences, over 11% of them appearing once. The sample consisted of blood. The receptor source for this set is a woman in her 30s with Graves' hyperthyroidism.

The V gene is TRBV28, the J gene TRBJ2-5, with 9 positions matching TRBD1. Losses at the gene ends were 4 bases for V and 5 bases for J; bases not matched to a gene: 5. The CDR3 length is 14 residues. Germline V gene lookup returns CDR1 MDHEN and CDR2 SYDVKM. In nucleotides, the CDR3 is TGTGCCAGCAGTTACCGGGACAGGGTGGAGACCCAGTACTTC. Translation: CASSYRDRVETQYF.

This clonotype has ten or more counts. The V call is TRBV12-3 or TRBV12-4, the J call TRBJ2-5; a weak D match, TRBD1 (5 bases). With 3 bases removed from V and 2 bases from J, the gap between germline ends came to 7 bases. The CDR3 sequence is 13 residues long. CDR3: CASSFQGQETQYF. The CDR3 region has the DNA TGTGCCAGCAGTTTCCAGGGACAAGAGACCCAGTACTTC.

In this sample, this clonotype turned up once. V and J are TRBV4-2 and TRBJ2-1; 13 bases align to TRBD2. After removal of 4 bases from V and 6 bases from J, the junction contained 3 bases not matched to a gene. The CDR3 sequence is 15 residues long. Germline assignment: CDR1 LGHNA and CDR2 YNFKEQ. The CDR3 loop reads CASSRWTSGSNEQFF. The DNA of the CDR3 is TGTGCCAGCAGCCGATGGACTAGCGGGAGCAATGAGCAGTTCTTC.

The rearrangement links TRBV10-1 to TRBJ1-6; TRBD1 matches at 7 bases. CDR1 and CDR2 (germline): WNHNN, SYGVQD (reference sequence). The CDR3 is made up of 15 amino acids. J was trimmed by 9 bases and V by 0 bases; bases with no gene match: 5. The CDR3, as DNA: TGCGCCAGCAGTGAGTCGTCACAGGGGATTTCACCCCTCCACTTT. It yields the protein CASSESSQGISPLHF.

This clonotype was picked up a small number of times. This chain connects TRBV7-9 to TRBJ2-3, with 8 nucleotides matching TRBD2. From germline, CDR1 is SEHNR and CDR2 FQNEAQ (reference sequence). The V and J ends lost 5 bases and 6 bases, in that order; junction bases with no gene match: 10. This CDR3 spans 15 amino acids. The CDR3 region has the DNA TGTGCCAGCAGCCCTAACGGGAGGGCGGTGGATACGCAGTATTTT. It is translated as CASSPNGRAVDTQYF.

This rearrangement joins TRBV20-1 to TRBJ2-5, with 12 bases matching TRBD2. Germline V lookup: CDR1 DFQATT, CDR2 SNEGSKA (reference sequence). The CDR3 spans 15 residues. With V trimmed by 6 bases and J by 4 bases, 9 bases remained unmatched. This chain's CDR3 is CSARQTSGRGETQYF. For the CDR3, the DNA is TGCAGTGCGAGACAGACTAGCGGGAGAGGAGAGACCCAGTACTTC.

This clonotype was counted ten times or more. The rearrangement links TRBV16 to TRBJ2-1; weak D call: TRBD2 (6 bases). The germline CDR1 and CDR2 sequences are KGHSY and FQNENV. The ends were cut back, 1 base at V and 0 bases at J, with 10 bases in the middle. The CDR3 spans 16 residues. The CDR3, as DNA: TGTGCCAGCAGCCAATGGGGCGGGAACTCCTACAATGAGCAGTTCTTC. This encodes CASSQWGGNSYNEQFF.

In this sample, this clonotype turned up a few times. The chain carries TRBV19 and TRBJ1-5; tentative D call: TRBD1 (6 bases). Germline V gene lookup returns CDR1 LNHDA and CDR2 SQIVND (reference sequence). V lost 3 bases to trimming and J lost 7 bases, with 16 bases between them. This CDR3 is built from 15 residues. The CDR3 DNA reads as TGTGCCAGTAGTATGGTGCCGACAGGCGCCCAGCCCCAGCATTTT. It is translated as CASSMVPTGAQPQHF.